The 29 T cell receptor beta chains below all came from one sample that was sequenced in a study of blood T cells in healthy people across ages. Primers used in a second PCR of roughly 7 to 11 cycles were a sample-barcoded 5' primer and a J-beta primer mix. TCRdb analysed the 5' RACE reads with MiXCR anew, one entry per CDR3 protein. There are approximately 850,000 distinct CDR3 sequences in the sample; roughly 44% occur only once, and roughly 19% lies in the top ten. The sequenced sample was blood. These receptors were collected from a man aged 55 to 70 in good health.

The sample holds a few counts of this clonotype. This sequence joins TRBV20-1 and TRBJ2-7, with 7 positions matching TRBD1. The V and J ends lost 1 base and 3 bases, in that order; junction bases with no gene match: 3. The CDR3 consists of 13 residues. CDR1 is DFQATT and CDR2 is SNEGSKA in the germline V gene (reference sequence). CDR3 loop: CSARADRFYEQYF. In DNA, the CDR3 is TGCAGTGCTAGAGCGGACAGGTTCTACGAGCAGTACTTC.

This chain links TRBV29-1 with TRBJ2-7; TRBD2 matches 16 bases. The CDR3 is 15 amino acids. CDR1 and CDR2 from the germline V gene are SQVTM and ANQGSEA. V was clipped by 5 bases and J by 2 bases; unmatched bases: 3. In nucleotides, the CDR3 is TGCAGCGTTTCGGGACTAGCGGGAGGGCCCTACGAGCAGTACTTC. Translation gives CSVSGLAGGPYEQYF.

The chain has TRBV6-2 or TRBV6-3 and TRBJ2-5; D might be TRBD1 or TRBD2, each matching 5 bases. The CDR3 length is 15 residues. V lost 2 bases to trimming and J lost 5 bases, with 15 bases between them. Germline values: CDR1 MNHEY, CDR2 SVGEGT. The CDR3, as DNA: TGTGCCAGCAGTTACCTCGGGACGGTAGGGGAGACCCAGTACTTC. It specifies CASSYLGTVGETQYF.

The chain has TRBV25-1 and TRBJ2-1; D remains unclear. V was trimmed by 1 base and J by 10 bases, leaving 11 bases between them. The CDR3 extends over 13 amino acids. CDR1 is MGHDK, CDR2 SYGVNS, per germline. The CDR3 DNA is TGTGCCAGCAGTGAATCTCCAAATTGGGAGCAGTTCTTC. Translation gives CASSESPNWEQFF.

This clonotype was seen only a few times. In nucleotides, the CDR3 is TGTGCCAGCAGTTACTTAATGAACACTGAAGCTTTCTTT. Amino acid sequence: CASSYLMNTEAFF. This sequence joins TRBV6-6 and TRBJ1-1; no clear D. The CDR3 is 13 amino acids. V lost 1 base and J 0 bases, leaving 3 bases between the germline ends. Germline CDR1 and CDR2: MNHNY and SVGAGI (reference sequence).

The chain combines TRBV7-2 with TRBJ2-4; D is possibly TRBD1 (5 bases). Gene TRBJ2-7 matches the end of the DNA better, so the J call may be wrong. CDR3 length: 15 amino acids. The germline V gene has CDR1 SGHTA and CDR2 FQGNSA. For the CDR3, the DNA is TGTGCCAGCAGCTTAGCGGGGCAGGGTAGCAACGAGCAGTACTTC. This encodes CASSLAGQGSNEQYF.

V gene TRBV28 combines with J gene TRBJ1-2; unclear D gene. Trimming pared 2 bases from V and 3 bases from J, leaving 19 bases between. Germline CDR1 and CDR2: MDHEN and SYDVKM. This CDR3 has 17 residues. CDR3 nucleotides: TGTGCCAGCAGTTTAAAAAGACAAACCCTCCTATACTATGGCTACACCTTC. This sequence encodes CASSLKRQTLLYYGYTF.

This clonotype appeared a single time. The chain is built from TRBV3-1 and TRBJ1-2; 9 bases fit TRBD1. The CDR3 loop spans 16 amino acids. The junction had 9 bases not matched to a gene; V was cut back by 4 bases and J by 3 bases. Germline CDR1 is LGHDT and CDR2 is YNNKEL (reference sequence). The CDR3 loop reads CASSLGLWTGDYGYTF. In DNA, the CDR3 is TGTGCCAGCAGCCTAGGTTTGTGGACAGGGGACTATGGCTACACCTTC.

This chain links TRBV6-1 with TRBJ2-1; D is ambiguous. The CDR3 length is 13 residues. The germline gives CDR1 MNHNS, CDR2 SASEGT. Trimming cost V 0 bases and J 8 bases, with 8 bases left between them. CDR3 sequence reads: CASSEAWVDEQFF. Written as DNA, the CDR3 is TGTGCCAGCAGTGAAGCCTGGGTGGATGAGCAGTTCTTC.

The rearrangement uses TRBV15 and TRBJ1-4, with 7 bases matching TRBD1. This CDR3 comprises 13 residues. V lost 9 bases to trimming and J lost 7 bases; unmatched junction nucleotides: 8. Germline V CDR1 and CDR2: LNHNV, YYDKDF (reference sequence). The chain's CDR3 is CATRDSGSEKLFF. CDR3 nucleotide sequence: TGTGCCACAAGGGACAGCGGTAGTGAAAAACTGTTTTTT.

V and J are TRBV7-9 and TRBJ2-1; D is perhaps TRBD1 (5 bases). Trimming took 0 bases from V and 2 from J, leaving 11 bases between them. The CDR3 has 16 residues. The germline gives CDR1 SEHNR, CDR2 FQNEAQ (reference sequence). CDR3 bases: TGTGCCAGCAGCTTAGCAAGGGGCAAGACCTACAATGAGCAGTTCTTC. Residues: CASSLARGKTYNEQFF.

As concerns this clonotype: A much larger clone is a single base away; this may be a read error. In nucleotides, the CDR3 is TGTGCCAACAGCCTGGGACAGGGGGTTGAAAAACTGTTTTTT. Amino acids: CANSLGQGVEKLFF. This rearrangement joins TRBV12-3 or TRBV12-4 to TRBJ1-4, with 11 bases identical to TRBD1. This CDR3 spans 14 amino acids. The J segment lost 7 bases and the V segment lost 10 bases, leaving 8 bases of the junction unmatched.

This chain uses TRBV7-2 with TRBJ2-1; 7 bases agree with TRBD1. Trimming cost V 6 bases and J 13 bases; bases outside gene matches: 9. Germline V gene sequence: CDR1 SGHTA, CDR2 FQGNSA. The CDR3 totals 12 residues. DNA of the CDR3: TGTGCCAGCAGGGGGCAGGGGGAGACCCAGTTCTTC. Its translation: CASRGQGETQFF.

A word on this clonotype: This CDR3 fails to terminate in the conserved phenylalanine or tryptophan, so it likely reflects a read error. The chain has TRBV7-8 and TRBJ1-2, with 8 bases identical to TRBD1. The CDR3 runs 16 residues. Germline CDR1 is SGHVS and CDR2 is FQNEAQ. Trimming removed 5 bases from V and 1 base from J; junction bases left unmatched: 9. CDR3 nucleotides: TGTGCCAGCAGCATGGGGACAGGAGAACTTAACTATGGCTACACCTCC. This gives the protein CASSMGTGELNYGYTS.

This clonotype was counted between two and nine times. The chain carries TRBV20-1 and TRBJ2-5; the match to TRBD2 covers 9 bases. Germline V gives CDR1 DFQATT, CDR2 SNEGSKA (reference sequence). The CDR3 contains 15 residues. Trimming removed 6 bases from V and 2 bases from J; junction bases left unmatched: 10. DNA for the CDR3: TGCAGTGCCCTGCAAGCGGGGGGCCCTCAAGAGACCCAGTACTTC. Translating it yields CSALQAGGPQETQYF.

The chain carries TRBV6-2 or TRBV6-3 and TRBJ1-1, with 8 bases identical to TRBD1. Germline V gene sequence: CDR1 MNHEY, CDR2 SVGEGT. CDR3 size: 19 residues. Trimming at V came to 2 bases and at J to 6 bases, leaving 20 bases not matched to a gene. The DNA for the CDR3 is TGTGCCAGCAGTTACACCCCAGGGGGCGGAACAAGGATTGTTCCTGAAGCTTTCTTT. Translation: CASSYTPGGGTRIVPEAFF.

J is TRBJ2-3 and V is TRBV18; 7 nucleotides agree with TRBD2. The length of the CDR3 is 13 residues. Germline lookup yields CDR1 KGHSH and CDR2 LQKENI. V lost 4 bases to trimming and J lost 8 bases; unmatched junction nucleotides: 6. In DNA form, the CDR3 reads TGTGCCAGCTCACAAGAAAGGGAGGGTACGCAGTATTTT. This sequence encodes CASSQEREGTQYF.

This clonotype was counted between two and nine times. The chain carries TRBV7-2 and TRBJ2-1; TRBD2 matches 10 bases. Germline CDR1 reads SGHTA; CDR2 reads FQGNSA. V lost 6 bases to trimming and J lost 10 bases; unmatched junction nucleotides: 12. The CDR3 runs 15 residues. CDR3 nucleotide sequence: TGTGCCAGCAGAACTAAGCGGGGGGGCTGGGGGGAGCAGTTCTTC. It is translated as CASRTKRGGWGEQFF.

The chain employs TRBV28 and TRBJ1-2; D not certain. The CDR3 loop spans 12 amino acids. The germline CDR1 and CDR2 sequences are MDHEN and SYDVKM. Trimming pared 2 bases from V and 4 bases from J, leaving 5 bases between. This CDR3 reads CASSLTFYGYTF. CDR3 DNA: TGTGCCAGCAGTTTAACCTTCTATGGCTACACCTTC.

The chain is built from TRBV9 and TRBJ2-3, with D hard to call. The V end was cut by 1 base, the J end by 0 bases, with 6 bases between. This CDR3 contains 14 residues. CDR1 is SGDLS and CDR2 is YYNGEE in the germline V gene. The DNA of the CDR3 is TGTGCCAGCAGCGTAAAAGCTAGCACAGATACGCAGTATTTT. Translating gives CASSVKASTDTQYF.

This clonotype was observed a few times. The CDR3 bases are TGTGCCAGCAGCTTGATTAGCACAGGGGGCGAATTGAGGAACTATGGCTACACCTTC. Translated, it gives CASSLISTGGELRNYGYTF. The rearrangement joins TRBV5-5 to TRBJ1-2; 9 bases match TRBD1. The trim removed 1 base at V and 2 bases at J, leaving 15 bases unmatched. Per the germline V gene, CDR1 is SGHKS and CDR2 is YYEKEE (reference sequence). The CDR3 consists of 19 residues. Based on the CDR3 plus reference TRBV5-5 and TRBJ1-2, the full variable domain is DAGVTQSPTHLIKTRGQQVTLRCSPISGHKSVSWYQQVLGQGPQFIFQYYEKEERGRGNFPDRFSARQFPNYSSELNVNALLLGDSALYLCASSLISTGGELRNYGYTFGSGTRLTVV.

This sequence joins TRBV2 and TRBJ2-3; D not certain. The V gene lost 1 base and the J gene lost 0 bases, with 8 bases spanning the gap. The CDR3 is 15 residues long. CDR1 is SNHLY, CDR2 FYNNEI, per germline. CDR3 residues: CASSEVQASTDTQYF. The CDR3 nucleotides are TGTGCCAGCAGTGAAGTCCAGGCAAGCACAGATACGCAGTATTTT.

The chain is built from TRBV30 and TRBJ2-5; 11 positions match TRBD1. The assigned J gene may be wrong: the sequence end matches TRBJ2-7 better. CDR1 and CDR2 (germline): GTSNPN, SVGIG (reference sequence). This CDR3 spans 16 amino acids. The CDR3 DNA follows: TGTGCCTGGAGTGCCCTCGGACAGGGGGCCTTATACGAGCAGTACTTC. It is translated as CAWSALGQGALYEQYF.

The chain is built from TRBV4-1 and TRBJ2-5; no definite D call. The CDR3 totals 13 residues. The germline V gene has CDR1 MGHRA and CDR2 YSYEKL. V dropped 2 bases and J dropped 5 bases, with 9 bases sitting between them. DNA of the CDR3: TGCGCCAGCAGCCAATGGACCGGGGAGACCCAGTACTTC. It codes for CASSQWTGETQYF.

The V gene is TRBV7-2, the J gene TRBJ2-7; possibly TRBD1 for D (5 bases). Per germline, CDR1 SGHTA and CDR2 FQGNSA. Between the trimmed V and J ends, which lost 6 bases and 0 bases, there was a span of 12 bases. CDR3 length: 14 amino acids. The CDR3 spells CASRVTASSYEQYF. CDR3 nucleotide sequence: TGTGCCAGCAGGGTGACAGCTAGCTCCTACGAGCAGTACTTC.

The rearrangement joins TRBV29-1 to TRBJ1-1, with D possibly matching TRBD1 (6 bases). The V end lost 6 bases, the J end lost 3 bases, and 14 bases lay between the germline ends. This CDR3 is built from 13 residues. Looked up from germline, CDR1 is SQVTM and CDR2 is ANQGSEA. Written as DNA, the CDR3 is TGCAGCGTCGGTACAGGGATGGACACTGAAGCTTTCTTT. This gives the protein CSVGTGMDTEAFF.

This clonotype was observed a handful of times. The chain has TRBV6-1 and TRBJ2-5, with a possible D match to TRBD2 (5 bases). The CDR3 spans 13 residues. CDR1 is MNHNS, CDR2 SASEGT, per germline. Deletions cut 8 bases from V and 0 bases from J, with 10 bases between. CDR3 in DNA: TGTGCCAGCGGAAGGACTTACCAAGAGACCCAGTACTTC. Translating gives CASGRTYQETQYF.

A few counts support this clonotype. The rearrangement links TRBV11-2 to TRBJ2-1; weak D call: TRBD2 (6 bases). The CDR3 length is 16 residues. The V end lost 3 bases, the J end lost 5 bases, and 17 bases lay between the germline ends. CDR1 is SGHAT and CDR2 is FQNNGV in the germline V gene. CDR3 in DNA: TGTGCCAGCAGCTTCGGGGGTCCGGGGAATCACAATGAGCAGTTCTTC. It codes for CASSFGGPGNHNEQFF.

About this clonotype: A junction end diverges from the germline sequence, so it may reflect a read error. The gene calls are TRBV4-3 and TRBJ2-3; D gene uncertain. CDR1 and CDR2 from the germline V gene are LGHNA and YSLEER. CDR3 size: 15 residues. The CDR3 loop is CAISQDWGYTDTQYF. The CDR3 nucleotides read TGCGCCATCAGCCAAGATTGGGGATACACAGATACGCAGTATTTT.